This TCR beta chain was documented in a study of T cell responses to AZD1222 COVID-19 vaccine. Trimming took off 8 bases at V and 6 bases at J, with 8 bases between the two ends. Germline V lookup: CDR1 SGHVS, CDR2 FNYEAQ. The CDR3 runs 11 residues. Measured with immunoSEQ multiplex PCR; TCRdb has only the in-frame clones, and not every one. Of roughly 150,000 clones in the sample, around nine tenths were seen once. This receptor was taken from an adult who received the AZD1222 COVID-19 vaccine. This rearrangement joins TRBV7-6 to TRBJ2-1; D perhaps matches TRBD2 (5 bases). Sequences were derived from peripheral blood, sampled 28 days after the second AZD1222 dose. In nucleotides, the CDR3 is TGTGCCAGCCTCGCGGGCAATGAGCAGTTCTTC. This gives the protein CASLAGNEQFF. Full variable domain (outside the CDR3, taken from reference TRBV7-6 and TRBJ2-1): GAGVSQSPRYKVTKRGQDVALRCDPISGHVSLYWYRQALGQGPEFLTYFNYEAQQDKSGLPNDRFSAERPEGSISTLTIQRTEQRDSAMYRCASLAGNEQFFGPGTRLTVL.